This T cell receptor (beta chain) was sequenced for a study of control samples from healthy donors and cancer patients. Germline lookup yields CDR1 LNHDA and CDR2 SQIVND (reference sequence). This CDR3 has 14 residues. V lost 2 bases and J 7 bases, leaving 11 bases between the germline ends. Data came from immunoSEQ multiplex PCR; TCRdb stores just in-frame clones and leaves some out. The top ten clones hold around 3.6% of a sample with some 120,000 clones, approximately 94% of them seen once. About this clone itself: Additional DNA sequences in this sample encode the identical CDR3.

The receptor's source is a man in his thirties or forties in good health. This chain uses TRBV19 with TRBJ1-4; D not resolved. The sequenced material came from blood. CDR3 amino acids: CASSIRERSEKLFF. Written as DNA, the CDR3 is TGTGCCAGTAGTATAAGGGAGCGATCTGAAAAACTGTTTTTT.